What follows describes a single T cell receptor beta chain. Its target antigen remains unknown. The conserved phenylalanine or tryptophan is not found at the CDR3 terminus, so this likely reflects a read error. Libraries of naive CD8 T cells were built from anywhere between roughly 18,000 and 1,000,000 sorted cells, with 10%, 30% or 50% of the purified RNA used. Naive CD8 T cells, defined as CD8+CD4-CCR7+CD45RA+, were FACS-sorted into RLT Plus buffer on a BD FACSAria II. Around 10 TCR copies' worth of Jurkat RNA were spiked into about 19,000-1,000,000 naive CD8 T cell samples to test detection sensitivity. CD8 T cells were enriched using RosetteSep CD8+ T Cell Enrichment Cocktail and Ficoll-Paque, and the enriched cells then underwent ACK red cell lysis. Inclusive of both ends, the CDR3 amounts to 12 amino acids. This entry keeps only the CDR3 DNA: 36 bases, framed from base 1. V and J lose 8 bases and 1 base, and a span of 6 bases separates them.

These data are taken from a study of molecular identifiers for immune sequencing clone quantification (dated by TCRdb to 2016 to 2019). Looking at the study overall: For a replicate experiment, the RNA from either around 20,000 or 99,000 naive CD8 T cells was divided into five aliquots, and four of those aliquots went on to sequencing. The study was a methods study using CD8 T cells to benchmark molecular-identifier clustering-based TCR repertoire sequencing (MIDCIRS) and TCR RNA copy counting.

Study-wide findings and limitations: Highly expanded clone sizes could be underestimated if identical TCR molecules share a barcode. Spiked-in Jurkat TCR RNA equal to a single cell's worth was reported to be detectable even within 1,200,000 naive CD8 T cells. In CMV-specific effector cells, clones with more than 20 RNA copies accounted for over 99% of molecules, whereas in naive cells such clones accounted for under 1%. When barcode sub-clustering was not used, chimeric consensus sequences inflated TCR diversity, with chimeras reaching as high as 47%. Approximately 3.3 recovered TCR RNA copies per cell were obtained by modeling, versus about 9 by digital PCR, implying a capture efficiency of about 30%. The naive libraries included spiked-in Jurkat TCR RNA (about 9 copies' worth), and this Jurkat TCR RNA is not part of the donor repertoire.

Libraries were prepared through PCR. TCRdb shows the sequencer as NextSeq 500. Bulk TCR libraries were generated as previously described, with the TCR primers listed in Table S5 used. Total RNA was purified with the Qiagen AllPrep DNA/RNA kit. Before analysis, reads from multiple sequencing runs of one library were combined. As for how the authors treated the data: Reads were retained only if the reads had an exact TCR constant sequence, and the retained reads were trimmed to 150 nt and grouped according to their 12-nt molecular barcodes. Reads inside each barcode group were sub-clustered using a 15% Levenshtein threshold, and a quality-weighted consensus sequence was constructed for each RNA molecule. Non-functional sequences were excluded, and lower-count sequences lying one edit away from another sequence were also excluded. Based on a fit of two negative binomial distributions, barcode sub-clusters having less than 20% of the maximum read count were discarded. TCRdb's own reprocessing of the public reads used fastp at Q25 and MiXCR and kept productive beta chains. All rows with the same CDR3 protein become a single entry with the most common DNA and genes. The V and J calls here are based on TCRdb, not the publication. This sample is represented by under 350,000 distinct CDR3 sequences; about a quarter of them were singletons. The ten biggest clones cover about 0.7% of the sample.

The sequenced sample consisted of naive CD8+ T cells from blood, with Jurkat cell RNA spiked in. Interpreted using the paper, the cell subset or site label stands for: FACS-sorted CD8+CD4-CCR7+CD45RA+ naive T cells. The chain is made from TRBV23-1 and TRBJ1-3; the D gene is not confidently resolved. TRBV23-1 is an ORF, and what it does is uncertain. The TCR sequence derives from a human donor in good health. Some libraries in this study had Jurkat cell RNA spiked in. The bases read TGCGCCAGCCAAACTTCTGGAAACACCATATATCTT. Protein translation: CASQTSGNTIYL.